The 23 T cell receptor beta chains presented below share a single source sample, sequenced in a study of human T cells and chemical hapten exposure. Each CDR3 protein gets one entry after TCRdb re-called the RACE reads with MiXCR. The table shows under 90,000 distinct CDR3 sequences, with over 6.5% occurring only once. Documented time point: healthy volunteer bleed at 6 weeks. Unfractionated whole blood was the source from which total RNA was extracted. The sequenced sample was whole blood. The receptors stem from a male donor in good health. Some clones in this sample may be carry-over from other donors' samples.

Many counts were recorded for this clonotype. This chain uses TRBV7-9 with TRBJ2-3; TRBD1 might be the D (5 bases). Germline V CDR1 and CDR2: SEHNR, FQNEAQ (reference sequence). V shed 7 bases and J shed 3 bases, with 20 bases lying between them. CDR3 length equals 16 residues. The CDR3 DNA follows: TGTGCCAGCAACGCCCTAGGGGTTTTTGGTACAGATACGCAGTATTTT. Translated: CASNALGVFGTDTQYF.

This clonotype is categorized as medium-sized (0.01 to 0.1%). The chain links TRBV10-3 to TRBJ2-7; a weak D match, TRBD2 (5 bases). Trimming shortened V by 3 bases and J by 3 bases, and 15 bases separated the two germline ends. The V gene's germline CDR1 is ENHRY and CDR2 SYGVKD. This CDR3 spans 15 amino acids. The CDR3 DNA reads as TGTGCCATCAGTGAAGGGAAAGCGGCCCTCTACGAGCAGTACTTC. As protein: CAISEGKAALYEQYF.

This clonotype was seen only a few times. The chain is built from TRBV7-8 and TRBJ1-6; perhaps TRBD1 as D (6 bases). V was trimmed by 0 bases and J by 1 base, leaving 16 bases between them. Germline lookup yields CDR1 SGHVS and CDR2 FQNEAQ. The CDR3 consists of 19 residues. CDR3 in DNA: TGTGCCAGCAGCTTAGCGAGGGCCAAAGGGACATCCTATAATTCACCCCTCCACTTT. Translated, it gives CASSLARAKGTSYNSPLHF.

This clonotype was found a few times. J is TRBJ1-3 and V is TRBV12-3 or TRBV12-4; a weak D match, TRBD1 (6 bases). V was trimmed by 5 bases and J by 4 bases, leaving 9 bases between them. The CDR3 loop spans 13 amino acids. CDR3 sequence reads: CASSIGQGNTIYF. The CDR3 nucleotides read TGTGCCAGCAGTATCGGACAGGGAAACACCATATATTTT.

This clonotype was seen a handful of times. CDR3 residues: CASSPEGGEETQYF. Here the CDR3 DNA reads TGTGCCAGCAGCCCGGAAGGAGGGGAAGAGACCCAGTACTTC. The chain carries TRBV5-8 and TRBJ2-5; TRBD2 is a possible D gene (6 bases). CDR1 SGHTS and CDR2 YDEGEE come from the germline V gene. The CDR3 extends over 14 amino acids. V was cut by 4 bases and J by 3 bases, with 13 bases left in between. Looking up the rest from reference TRBV5-8 and TRBJ2-5 gives the full variable domain: EAGVTQSPTHLIKTRGQQATLRCSPISGHTSVYWYQQALGLGLQFLLWYDEGEERNRGNFPPRFSGRQFPNYSSELNVNALELEDSALYLCASSPEGGEETQYFGPGTRLLVL.

This clonotype came up many times. The chain carries TRBV2 and TRBJ2-1; D might be TRBD1 or TRBD2, each matching 5 bases. This CDR3 contains 15 residues. Looked up from germline, CDR1 is SNHLY and CDR2 is FYNNEI. The V end lost 4 bases, the J end lost 8 bases, and 18 bases lay between the germline ends. The DNA for the CDR3 is TGTGCCAGCAGTGGGACTTGGGACCCCAGGGATGAGCAGTTCTTC. This gives the protein CASSGTWDPRDEQFF.

The table lists this clonotype with a few counts. This chain uses TRBV12-5 with TRBJ2-1, with D unclear. CDR3 length: 13 amino acids. V lost 1 base and J lost 14, with 15 bases in between. The germline CDR1 and CDR2 sequences are LGHNT and FRNRAP. The CDR3, as DNA: TGTGCTAGTGGTTTGGATCACACGGAACATGAGTTCTTC. Encoded protein: CASGLDHTEHEFF.

The V call is TRBV7-2, the J call TRBJ2-7; no clear D gene. This CDR3 has 12 residues. Germline-derived CDR1 and CDR2 are SGHTA and FQGNSA. V lost 5 bases, J lost 2 bases, and 7 bases lay in between. CDR3 amino acids: CASSERPYEQYF. In nucleotides, the CDR3 is TGTGCCAGCAGCGAACGACCCTACGAGCAGTACTTC.

The rearrangement uses TRBV15 and TRBJ1-5; tentatively, D is TRBD1 (5 bases). V lost 5 bases to trimming and J lost 0 bases, with 20 bases between them. There are 18 residues in the CDR3. Per the germline V gene, CDR1 is LNHNV and CDR2 is YYDKDF (reference sequence). The CDR3 reads CATSPSRGEYYSNQPQHF. CDR3 DNA: TGTGCCACCAGCCCGTCGCGGGGCGAATACTATAGCAATCAGCCCCAGCATTTT.

The rearrangement joins TRBV6-5 to TRBJ1-6, with D tentatively TRBD1 (5 bases). Looked up from germline, CDR1 is MNHEY and CDR2 is SVGAGI. The CDR3 is 16 residues long. The V and J ends lost 5 bases and 7 bases respectively, with 18 bases between them. The CDR3 region has the DNA TGTGCCAGCAGTACCCGCATCACAGGAGGAAATTCACCCCTCCACTTT. Encoded protein: CASSTRITGGNSPLHF.

The chain combines TRBV7-2 with TRBJ1-1; possibly TRBD1 for D (5 bases). The CDR3 length is 14 residues. V dropped 1 base and J dropped 7 bases, with 13 bases sitting between them. CDR1 SGHTA and CDR2 FQGNSA come from the germline V gene. CDR3: CASSLDSGYNEAFF. The CDR3, as DNA: TGTGCCAGCAGCTTAGATTCAGGGTATAATGAAGCTTTCTTT.

The table lists this clonotype with many counts. The rearrangement links TRBV6-5 to TRBJ2-3; TRBD2 aligns across 8 bases. The CDR3 totals 15 residues. Trimming cost V 3 bases and J 1 base; bases outside gene matches: 3. Germline loops: CDR1 MNHEY, CDR2 SVGAGI. As DNA, the CDR3 is TGTGCCAGCAGTTATGAGGGACTAGGCACAGATACGCAGTATTTT. Protein: CASSYEGLGTDTQYF.

This clonotype was observed at least ten times. The gene calls are TRBV7-9 and TRBJ1-1; perhaps TRBD1 as D (6 bases). The germline V and J ends were trimmed by 8 bases and 1 base, with 11 bases remaining between them. The CDR3 spans 13 residues. In germline, CDR1 is SEHNR, CDR2 FQNEAQ (reference sequence). CDR3 coding DNA: TGTGCCAGCGGTCCGACAGGGAACACTGAAGCTTTCTTT. Protein sequence: CASGPTGNTEAFF.

In its sample, this clonotype was seen many times. The V call is TRBV7-9, the J call TRBJ1-1, with 9 nucleotides matching TRBD1. V trimming: 5 bases; J trimming: 0 bases; junction bases outside the gene matches: 4. CDR3 length: 15 amino acids. Germline CDR1 is SEHNR and CDR2 is FQNEAQ (reference sequence). As DNA, the CDR3 is TGTGCCAGCAGCATGTACAGGGGGCTGAACACTGAAGCTTTCTTT. It translates to CASSMYRGLNTEAFF.

The chain has TRBV7-2 and TRBJ1-6, with D hard to call. V was clipped by 5 bases and J by 8 bases, with 19 bases between them. CDR1 is SGHTA and CDR2 is FQGNSA in the germline V gene. CDR3 length: 16 residues. CDR3: CASSHIPSGLDSPLHF. CDR3 nucleotides: TGTGCCAGCAGCCATATCCCGAGCGGGCTGGATTCACCCCTCCACTTT.

This clonotype was found a few times. The CDR3 DNA reads TGTGCCTGCACAGGGGTGACTGAAGCTTTCTTT. Translated: CACTGVTEAFF. V usage is TRBV30 and J usage is TRBJ1-1; 7 positions agree with TRBD1. The CDR3 is 11 amino acids. CDR1 is GTSNPN, CDR2 SVGIG, per germline (reference sequence). After removal of 6 bases from V and 5 bases from J, the junction contained 3 bases not matched to a gene.

This CDR3 reads CASSFEDTQYF. The CDR3 nucleotides are TGTGCCAGCAGCTTTGAAGATACGCAGTATTTT. The chain employs TRBV11-2 and TRBJ2-3; D ambiguous. CDR1 is SGHAT, CDR2 FQNNGV, per germline. V was clipped by 3 bases and J by 5 bases, with 3 bases between them. The CDR3 loop spans 11 amino acids.

This clonotype has at least ten counts. The rearrangement uses TRBV29-1 and TRBJ2-5, with 8 bases matching TRBD1. The trim removed 6 bases at V and 4 bases at J, leaving 4 bases unmatched. The CDR3 covers 12 residues. Germline values: CDR1 SQVTM, CDR2 ANQGSEA. The DNA for the CDR3 is TGCAGCGTCCGACAGGGGATAGAGACCCAGTACTTC. Amino acids: CSVRQGIETQYF.

This clonotype was seen only a few times. The chain combines TRBV18 with TRBJ2-1; the D is unclear. The V end was cut by 2 bases, the J end by 1 base, with 9 bases between. From germline, CDR1 is KGHSH and CDR2 LQKENI. The CDR3 has 15 amino acids. CDR3 protein: CASSPVSRSYNEQFF. The CDR3 region has the DNA TGTGCCAGCTCACCAGTTTCACGATCCTACAATGAGCAGTTCTTC.

This clonotype was observed many times. The chain carries TRBV12-3 or TRBV12-4 and TRBJ1-5, with 9 bases aligning to TRBD1. The CDR3 spans 16 residues. J was trimmed by 2 bases and V by 6 bases; bases with no gene match: 8. CDR3 sequence reads: CASSFTGGGGNQPQHF. The CDR3 DNA reads as TGTGCCAGCAGCTTCACAGGGGGCGGTGGCAATCAGCCCCAGCATTTT.

This clonotype has just a few counts. The chain recombines TRBV28 with TRBJ2-7, with D possibly TRBD1 on 6 matching bases. This CDR3 spans 13 amino acids. V was trimmed by 4 bases and J by 3 bases, leaving 10 bases between them. The V gene's germline CDR1 is MDHEN and CDR2 SYDVKM. The CDR3 DNA reads as TGTGCCAGCAGTTCAGGACAGCTCTACGAGCAGTACTTC. This gives the protein CASSSGQLYEQYF.

The V and J genes are TRBV6-5 and TRBJ1-1; no clear D. The CDR3 has 22 residues. Germline CDR1 and CDR2: MNHEY and SVGAGI. V was cut by 4 bases and J by 5 bases, with 38 bases left in between. The CDR3 loop is CASSSESGRIYSVTDLGTEAFF. Here the CDR3 DNA reads TGTGCCAGCAGTTCGGAGTCCGGACGGATATATAGTGTTACGGACCTGGGGACTGAAGCTTTCTTT.

Only a few counts were recorded for this clonotype. The J gene is TRBJ2-3, the V gene TRBV7-6; maybe TRBD2 (5 bases). CDR1 and CDR2 (germline): SGHVS, FNYEAQ. Trimming removed 5 bases from V and 2 bases from J, with 26 bases in between. This CDR3 comprises 19 residues. Written as DNA, the CDR3 is TGTGCCAGCAGCCCGCGAGTCGGGGATTGGGCCTACTACACAGATACGCAGTATTTT. This translates into CASSPRVGDWAYYTDTQYF.